Shown below are 9 T cell receptor beta chains from a single sample sequenced in a study of CD8 T cells in Susac syndrome (dated by TCRdb to between 2017 and 2020). Receptor amplification or capture employed the immunoSEQ multiplex PCR assay. RNA was extracted using the RNeasy kit, and about 0.45 to 1 microgram was reverse transcribed with random hexamers. Using fastp at Q25 and MiXCR, TCRdb reprocessed the public reads and kept productive beta chains. Each record represents a unique CDR3 protein, reported with the most common genes and DNA among its rows. The sample includes around 180,000 distinct CDR3 sequences, with 85% to 95% observed a single time. Jointly, the top ten make up 0.15% to 0.2% of the sample. The specimen sequenced was CD8+ T cells from PBMCs. These receptors originate from a human donor with multiple sclerosis.

The chain is built from TRBV9 and TRBJ2-7; 10 bases are shared with TRBD2. The CDR3 is 14 amino acids. J gave up 5 bases and V 3 bases, and 5 bases lay outside the gene matches. Germline loops: CDR1 SGDLS, CDR2 YYNGEE. CDR3 sequence reads: CASSASGSLHEQYF. The DNA of the CDR3 is TGTGCCAGCAGCGCTAGCGGGAGCCTCCACGAGCAGTACTTC.

The rearrangement links TRBV18 to TRBJ1-5; TRBD1 is a possible D gene (5 bases). The ends were cut back, 3 bases at V and 3 bases at J, with 12 bases in the middle. The length of the CDR3 is 15 residues. CDR1 is KGHSH and CDR2 is LQKENI in the germline V gene. The CDR3 spells CASSPRGGHNQPQHF. In DNA form, the CDR3 reads TGTGCCAGCTCACCTCGTGGGGGTCACAATCAGCCCCAGCATTTT.

The rearrangement links TRBV7-8 to TRBJ2-7; 8 nucleotides agree with TRBD1. CDR3 length: 16 amino acids. Germline-derived CDR1 and CDR2 are SGHVS and FQNEAQ. The ends lost 3 bases at V and 1 base at J; junction bases unmatched: 8. In nucleotides, the CDR3 is TGTGCCAGCAGCTTGTGGACAGGGCGGGGTTCCTACGAGCAGTACTTC. Encoded protein: CASSLWTGRGSYEQYF.

This clonotype came up a few times. The gene calls are TRBV27 and TRBJ2-7; a weak D match, TRBD2 (5 bases). CDR3 length: 10 amino acids. The germline V and J ends were trimmed by 7 bases and 7 bases, with 8 bases remaining between them. Germline CDR1 MNHEY, CDR2 SMNVEV (reference sequence). The CDR3 coding sequence is TGTGCCAGCACTTCGGGAGAGCAGTACTTC. Residues: CASTSGEQYF.

The CDR3 is CAIRTQRQETQYF. The DNA for the CDR3 is TGTGCAATAAGGACACAACGCCAAGAGACCCAGTACTTC. The genes are TRBV12-2 and TRBJ2-5; TRBD1, the table's D call, was not compared with the DNA. TRBV12-2 represents a pseudogene. The CDR3 spans 13 residues.

This sequence joins TRBV6-5 and TRBJ2-7; 7 bases map to TRBD2. The germline V gene encodes CDR1 MNHEY and CDR2 SVGAGI. V was clipped by 0 bases and J by 6 bases; unmatched bases: 8. This CDR3 comprises 15 residues. The CDR3 coding sequence is TGTGCCAGCAGTTACTCGGGGGGGGATTGGAGCGAGCAGTACTTC. Translated, it gives CASSYSGGDWSEQYF.

The CDR3 DNA reads as TGCAGTGCTAGAGACCCGGGACTAGCGGGAGTGTTTGGAGAGACCCAGTACTTC. Its protein product is CSARDPGLAGVFGETQYF. The V gene is TRBV20-1, the J gene TRBJ2-5; 14 nucleotides agree with TRBD2. V was pared by 0 bases and J by 4 bases, with 10 bases of the junction left unmatched. Germline values: CDR1 DFQATT, CDR2 SNEGSKA (reference sequence). This CDR3 spans 18 amino acids.

This chain uses TRBV29-1 with TRBJ2-3, with D possibly matching TRBD1 (5 bases). CDR3 length: 17 amino acids. Germline CDR1 SQVTM, CDR2 ANQGSEA. V gave up 0 bases and J gave up 0 bases, with 16 bases separating them. The CDR3 loop is CSVEDWSGADSTDTQYF. CDR3 bases: TGCAGCGTTGAAGATTGGAGTGGGGCAGATAGCACAGATACGCAGTATTTT.

This chain connects TRBV30 to TRBJ2-1; TRBD1 or TRBD2 may be the D gene (6 bases each). Trimming took off 0 bases at V and 6 bases at J, with 15 bases between the two ends. The CDR3 is 15 amino acids. Germline V gene sequence: CDR1 GTSNPN, CDR2 SVGIG (reference sequence). CDR3 protein: CAWSVGAGHINEQFF. In DNA form, the CDR3 reads TGTGCCTGGAGTGTAGGTGCGGGACACATCAATGAGCAGTTCTTC. Using reference TRBV30 and TRBJ2-1 for the parts outside the CDR3, the full variable domain is SQTIHQWPATLVQPVGSPLSLECTVEGTSNPNLYWYRQAAGRGLQLLFYSVGIGQISSEVPQNLSASRPQDRQFILSSKKLLLSDSGFYLCAWSVGAGHINEQFFGPGTRLTVL.